The T cell receptor beta chain described here comes from a study of OX40 agonist ivuxolimab in advanced cancers. The assay was immunoSEQ multiplex PCR, and TCRdb's table has in-frame clones only and misses some. Here the sample spans over 90,000 clones, 80% to 90% being singletons. Germline CDR1 reads LNHDA; CDR2 reads SQIVND (reference sequence). CDR3 size: 13 residues. Trimming pared 5 bases from V and 0 bases from J, leaving 7 bases between. Remarks on this clone: The antigen is unknown.

Overall study findings and caveats: Some patients who did not respond also had low normalized T-cell clonal expansion.

The clonotype comes from an adult with an advanced solid tumor such as melanoma, head and neck, liver or kidney cancer. The chain combines TRBV19 with TRBJ1-1; no firm D call. The specimen was CD4+ or CD8+ T cells sorted from blood, collected in a trial of the OX40 agonist ivuxolimab. For the CDR3, the DNA is TGTGCCAGTAGTTCCGCGATGAACACTGAAGCTTTCTTT. Its protein is CASSSAMNTEAFF. Full variable domain (missing parts from reference TRBV19 and TRBJ1-1): DGGITQSPKYLFRKEGQNVTLSCEQNLNHDAMYWYRQDPGQGLRLIYYSQIVNDFQKGDIAEGYSVSREKKESFPLTVTSAQKNPTAFYLCASSSAMNTEAFFGQGTRLTVV.